Reported below is one T cell receptor beta chain. Its antigen remains unknown. This sample is drawn from a study of shared clonotypes between healthy human individuals. Naive CD8 cells were CD45RO-negative, positively selected for CCR7, excluding terminally differentiated effector memory CD45RA+ cells. Study-level points and caveats: Non-shared clonotypes showed lower generation probabilities than clonotypes common to all four donors. Naive subsets generally exceeded memory subsets in estimated richness. The represented genetic and exposure-history diversity was limited by the small number of donors.

Some 30,000 T cell genomes (about 0.2 ug DNA) went into each sorted-subset replicate. Profiled with immunoSEQ multiplex PCR; TCRdb holds only in-frame clones, not every one. The table includes more than 2 million clones, around 96% detected once. Trimming removed 5 bases at V and 0 bases at J, with 14 bases between. The CDR3 extends over 16 amino acids. Looked up from germline, CDR1 is SGHTA and CDR2 is FQGNSA. The sequence came from a man aged 18 to 35 in good health. The sample comprised naive CD8+ T cells sorted from blood. The chain carries TRBV7-2 and TRBJ2-1, with D possibly TRBD2 on 6 matching bases. CDR3 sequence reads: CASSMGLHSSYNEQFF. The CDR3 DNA sequence: TGTGCCAGCAGCATGGGACTCCACAGCTCCTACAATGAGCAGTTCTTC.